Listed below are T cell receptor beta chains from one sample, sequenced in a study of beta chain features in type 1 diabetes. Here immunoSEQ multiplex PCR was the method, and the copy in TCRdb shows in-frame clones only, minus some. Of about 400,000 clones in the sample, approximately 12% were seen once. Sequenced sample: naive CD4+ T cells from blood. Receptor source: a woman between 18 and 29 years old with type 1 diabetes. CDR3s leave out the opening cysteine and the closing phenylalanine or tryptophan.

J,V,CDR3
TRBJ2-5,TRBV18,ASSPYNQETQY
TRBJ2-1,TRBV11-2,ASSLGGAGGPNEQF
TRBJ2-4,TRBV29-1,SVRPGTARGYAAKNIQY
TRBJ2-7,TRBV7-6,ASSTRGVGGQDSYEQY
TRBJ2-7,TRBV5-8,ASSPGTAYEQY
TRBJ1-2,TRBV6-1,ASRAQGALNYGYT
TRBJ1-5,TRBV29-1,SVADTNSNQPQH
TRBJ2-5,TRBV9,ASSVTSGKETQY
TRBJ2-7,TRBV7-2,ASSSGGLAAPEQY
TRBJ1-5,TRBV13,ASSLAGAYQPQH
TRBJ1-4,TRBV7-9,ASSLTGEKLF
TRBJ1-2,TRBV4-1,ASSQDLSGLKEGYT
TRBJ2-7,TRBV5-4,ASSRDGYEQY
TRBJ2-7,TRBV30,AWSVGPSGSQKY
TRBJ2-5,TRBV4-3,ASSQDVLARAETQY
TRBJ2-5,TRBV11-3,ASSSPGTQY
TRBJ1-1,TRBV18,ASSPMSEFRDTEAF
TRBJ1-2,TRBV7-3,ASSPGRNYGYT
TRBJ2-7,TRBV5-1,ASSHGLADLREQY
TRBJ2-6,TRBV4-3,ASSAQPRAFSGANVLT
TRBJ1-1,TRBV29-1,SADRTYTEAF
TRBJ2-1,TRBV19,ASTTGRYNEQF
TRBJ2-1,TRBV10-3,ATTERDNEQF
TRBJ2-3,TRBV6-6,ASSYELAGRSDTQY
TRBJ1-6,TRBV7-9,ASRPNRGLDSPLH
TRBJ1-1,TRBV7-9,ASSYPRGRGF
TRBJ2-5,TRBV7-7,ASSLGGTGIETQY
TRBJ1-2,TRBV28,ASSSGQGTGGYT
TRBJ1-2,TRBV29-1,SVEVGDRVGYGYT
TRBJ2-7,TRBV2,ASRHRNYEQY
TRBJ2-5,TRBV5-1,ASNPGLKTQY
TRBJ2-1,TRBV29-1,SVGQYNEQF
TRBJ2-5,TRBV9,ASSVGWPSYETQY
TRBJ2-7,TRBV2,ASSDWREGEQY
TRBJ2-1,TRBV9,ASSGNTVHTDNEQF
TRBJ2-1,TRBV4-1,ASSQVMGATRF
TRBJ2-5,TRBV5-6,ASSWGIPTGATQETQY
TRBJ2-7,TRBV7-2,ASSLGTVNYEQY
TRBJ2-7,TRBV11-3,ASRSRAEQY
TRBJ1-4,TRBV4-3,ASSHPGRATTNEKLF
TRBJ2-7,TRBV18,ASSPSGSLYEQY
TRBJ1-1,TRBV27,ASRFGGLRTEAF
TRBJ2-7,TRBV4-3,ASSQDAGTPGEQY
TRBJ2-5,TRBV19,ASSIWDSAQETQY
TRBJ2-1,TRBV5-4,ASSFRDLSYNEQF
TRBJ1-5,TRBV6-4,ASSPTGGQPQH
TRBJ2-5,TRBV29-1,SGGLAGVETQY
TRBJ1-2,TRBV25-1,ASTMAGGYGYT
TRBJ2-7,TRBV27,ASSTRGQVYEQY
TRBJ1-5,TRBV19,ASSPPGQGSNQPQH